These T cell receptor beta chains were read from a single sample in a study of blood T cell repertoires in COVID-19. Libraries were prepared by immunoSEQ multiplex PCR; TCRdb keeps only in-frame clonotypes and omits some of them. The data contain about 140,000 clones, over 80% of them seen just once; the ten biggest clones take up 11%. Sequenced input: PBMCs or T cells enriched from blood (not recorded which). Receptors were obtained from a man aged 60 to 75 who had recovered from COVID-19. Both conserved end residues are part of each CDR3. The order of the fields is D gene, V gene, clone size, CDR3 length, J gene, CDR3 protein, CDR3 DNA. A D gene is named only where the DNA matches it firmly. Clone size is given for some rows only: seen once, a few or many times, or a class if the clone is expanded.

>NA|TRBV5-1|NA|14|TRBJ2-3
CASSLGAGTDTQYF
TGCGCCAGCAGCCTAGGGGCGGGGACAGATACGCAGTATTTT
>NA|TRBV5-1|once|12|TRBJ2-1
CASSVRGNEQFF
TGCGCCAGCAGCGTTAGGGGCAATGAGCAGTTCTTC
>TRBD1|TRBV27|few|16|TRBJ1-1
CASSLRFLTGGGEAFF
TGTGCCAGCAGTTTACGCTTTCTAACAGGGGGCGGAGAAGCTTTCTTT
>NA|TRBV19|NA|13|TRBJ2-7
CASAPAGTYEQYF
TGTGCCAGTGCCCCCGCGGGTACCTACGAGCAGTACTTC
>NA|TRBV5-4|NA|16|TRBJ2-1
CASSLEWVGLGNEQFF
TGTGCCAGCAGCCTGGAATGGGTGGGGCTTGGCAATGAGCAGTTCTTC
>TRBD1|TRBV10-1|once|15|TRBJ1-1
CASSDPGTENTEAFF
TGCGCCAGCAGTGACCCCGGGACAGAGAACACTGAAGCTTTCTTT
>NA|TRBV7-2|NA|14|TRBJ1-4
CASRPSDRPEKLFF
TGTGCCAGCAGACCCTCCGACAGGCCTGAAAAACTGTTTTTT
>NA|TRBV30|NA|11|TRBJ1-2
CAWSVLYGYTF
TGTGCCTGGAGTGTACTCTATGGCTACACCTTC
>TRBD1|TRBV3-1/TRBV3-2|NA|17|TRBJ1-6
CASSLLPGGVSNSPLHF
TGTGCCAGCAGCTTACTTCCAGGGGGCGTCTCTAATTCACCCCTCCACTTT
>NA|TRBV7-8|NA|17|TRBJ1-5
CASSLVGAGWGNQPQHF
TGTGCCAGCAGCTTAGTTGGGGCAGGGTGGGGCAATCAGCCCCAGCATTTT
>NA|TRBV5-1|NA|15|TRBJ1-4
CASRERAGTNEKLFF
TGCGCCAGCAGGGAGCGGGCAGGAACTAATGAAAAACTGTTTTTT
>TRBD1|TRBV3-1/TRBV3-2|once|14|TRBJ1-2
CASSQYQGANGYTF
TGTGCCAGCAGCCAATACCAGGGGGCAAACGGCTACACCTTC
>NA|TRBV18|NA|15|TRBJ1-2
CASSPSSTPGYGYTF
TGTGCCAGCTCACCATCCTCAACCCCGGGCTATGGCTACACCTTC
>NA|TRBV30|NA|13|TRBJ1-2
CACPLSRIYGYTF
TGTGCCTGCCCGCTCTCGAGAATCTATGGCTACACCTTC
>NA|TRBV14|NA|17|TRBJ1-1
CASSQDLRTHQASEAFF
TGTGCCAGCAGCCAAGATTTACGGACACATCAGGCATCTGAAGCTTTCTTT
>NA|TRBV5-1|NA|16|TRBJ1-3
CASSLALATRGDTIYF
TGCGCCAGCAGCTTGGCCTTGGCGACTAGAGGGGACACCATATATTTT
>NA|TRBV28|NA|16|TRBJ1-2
CASSLKGRRGNYGYTF
TGTGCCAGCAGTTTAAAGGGGCGTAGGGGCAACTATGGCTACACCTTC
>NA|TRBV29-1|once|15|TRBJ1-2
CSVEDRKGLRYGYTF
TGCAGCGTTGAAGATAGGAAAGGATTGAGGTATGGCTACACCTTC
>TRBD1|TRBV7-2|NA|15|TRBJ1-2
CASSLVGQGKRGYTF
TGTGCCAGCAGCTTAGTAGGACAGGGAAAGCGAGGCTACACCTTC
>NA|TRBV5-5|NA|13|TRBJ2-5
CASSLARLETQYF
TGTGCCAGCAGCTTGGCCAGACTGGAGACCCAGTACTTC
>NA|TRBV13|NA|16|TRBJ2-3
CASSLPWGGAADTQYF
TGTGCCAGCAGCTTGCCCTGGGGCGGGGCTGCAGATACGCAGTATTTT
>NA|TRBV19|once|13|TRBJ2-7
CASSSRHPYEQYF
TGTGCCAGTAGTAGCCGACACCCTTACGAGCAGTACTTC
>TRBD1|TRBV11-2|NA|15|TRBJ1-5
CATRDRAHSNQPQHF
TGTGCCACCCGGGACAGGGCTCATAGCAATCAGCCCCAGCATTTT
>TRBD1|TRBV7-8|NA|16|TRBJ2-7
CASSISGTGSVLAQYF
TGTGCCAGCAGCATCTCCGGGACAGGGAGTGTCCTTGCGCAGTACTTC
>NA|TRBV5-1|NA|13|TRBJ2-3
CASSPGGQDTQYF
TGCGCCAGCAGCCCGGGGGGCCAGGATACGCAGTATTTT
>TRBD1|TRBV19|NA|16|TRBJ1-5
CASSITGTGVLQPQHF
TGTGCCAGTAGTATTACCGGGACAGGGGTACTTCAGCCCCAGCATTTT
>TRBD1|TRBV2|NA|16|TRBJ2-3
CASRIRDRGLTDTQYF
TGTGCCAGCAGGATCCGGGACAGGGGGCTGACAGATACGCAGTATTTT
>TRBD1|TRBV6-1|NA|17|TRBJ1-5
CASSEYRGMGSNQPQHF
TGTGCCAGCAGTGAATACAGGGGGATGGGTAGCAATCAGCCCCAGCATTTT
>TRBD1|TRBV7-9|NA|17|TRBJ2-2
CASSSAGTGTRTGELFF
TGTGCCAGCAGCTCAGCCGGGACAGGGACCCGCACCGGGGAGCTGTTTTTT
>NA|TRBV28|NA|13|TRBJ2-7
CASSLYSSYEQYF
TGTGCCAGCAGTTTATATTCTTCCTACGAGCAGTACTTC
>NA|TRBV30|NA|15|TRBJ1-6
CAWSFRDRDFSPLHF
TGTGCCTGGAGCTTTAGAGACCGGGATTTTTCACCCCTCCACTTT
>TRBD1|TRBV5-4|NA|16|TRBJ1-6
CASSPGTGGINSPLHF
TGTGCCAGCAGTCCTGGGACAGGGGGCATCAATTCACCCCTCCACTTT
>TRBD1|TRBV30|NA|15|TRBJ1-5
CAWSVSGQGEQPQHF
TGTGCCTGGAGTGTATCCGGACAGGGAGAACAGCCCCAGCATTTT
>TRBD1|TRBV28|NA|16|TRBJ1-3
CASSLRGGAGGNTIYF
TGTGCCAGCAGTTTACGAGGGGGCGCGGGGGGAAACACCATATATTTT
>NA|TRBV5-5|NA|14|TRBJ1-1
CASSPQVSDTEAFF
TGTGCCAGCAGCCCCCAGGTTTCGGACACTGAAGCTTTCTTT
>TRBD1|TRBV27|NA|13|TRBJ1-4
CASSRQGGEKLFF
TGTGCCAGCAGTCGACAGGGAGGAGAAAAACTGTTTTTT
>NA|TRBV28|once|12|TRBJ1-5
CASKGGDQPQHF
TGTGCCAGCAAAGGGGGAGATCAGCCCCAGCATTTT
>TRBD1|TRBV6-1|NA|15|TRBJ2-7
CASSEWGQTIYEQYF
TGTGCCAGCAGTGAATGGGGACAGACGATTTACGAGCAGTACTTC
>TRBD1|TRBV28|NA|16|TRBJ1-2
CASSLTGIGLGYGYTF
TGTGCCAGCAGTTTGACAGGGATTGGTCTTGGCTATGGCTACACCTTC
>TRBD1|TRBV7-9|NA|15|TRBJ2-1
CASSLTGQGDNEQFF
TGTGCCAGCAGCTTAACGGGACAGGGAGATAATGAGCAGTTCTTC
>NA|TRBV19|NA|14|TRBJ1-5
CASTVERDDQPQHF
TGTGCCAGTACAGTTGAACGGGATGATCAGCCCCAGCATTTT
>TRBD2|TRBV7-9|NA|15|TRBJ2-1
CASSSLAGARSEQFF
TGTGCCAGCAGCTCACTAGCGGGAGCCCGTAGTGAGCAGTTCTTC
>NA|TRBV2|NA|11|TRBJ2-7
CASGSLYEQYF
TGTGCCAGCGGTAGCCTATACGAGCAGTACTTC
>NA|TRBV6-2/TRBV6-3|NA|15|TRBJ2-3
CASSQVTGGTDTQYF
TGTGCCAGCAGCCAAGTAACGGGGGGCACAGATACGCAGTATTTT
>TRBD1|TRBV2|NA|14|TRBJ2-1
CASSLDRGYNEQFF
TGTGCCAGCAGCCTGGACAGGGGTTACAATGAGCAGTTCTTC
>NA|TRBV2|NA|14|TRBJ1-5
CASSGWDTNQPQHF
TGTGCCAGCAGTGGGTGGGACACCAATCAGCCCCAGCATTTT
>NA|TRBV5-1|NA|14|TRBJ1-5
CASSFGGGDQPQHF
TGCGCCAGCAGCTTCGGTGGGGGGGATCAGCCCCAGCATTTT
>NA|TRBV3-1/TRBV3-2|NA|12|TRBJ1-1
CASSQDWTEAFF
TGTGCCAGCAGCCAAGACTGGACAGAAGCTTTCTTT
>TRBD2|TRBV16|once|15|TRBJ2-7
CASSQSERGKDEQYF
TGTGCCAGCAGCCAATCTGAGCGGGGTAAGGACGAGCAGTACTTC
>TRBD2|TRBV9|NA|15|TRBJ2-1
CASSVGGGFINEQFF
TGTGCCAGCAGCGTAGGCGGGGGGTTTATCAATGAGCAGTTCTTC
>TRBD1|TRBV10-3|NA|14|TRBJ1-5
CAISGGGGNQPQHF
TGTGCCATCAGTGGAGGGGGCGGCAATCAGCCCCAGCATTTT
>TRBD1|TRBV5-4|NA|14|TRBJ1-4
CASSTQGVNEKLFF
TGTGCCAGCAGCACACAGGGGGTTAATGAAAAACTGTTTTTT